This T cell receptor (beta chain) was obtained from a study of blood T cells in healthy people across ages. Study observations and caveats: Higher diversity and more naive CD4+ cells were features of long-lived donors, compared to aged donors. Naive T cell percentage showed a strong correlation with the diversity of TCR beta. A roughly linear fall in TCR beta diversity per million T cells was seen with increasing age.

After removal of 4 bases from V and 11 bases from J, the junction contained 13 bases not matched to a gene. CDR1 is SQVTM and CDR2 is ANQGSEA in the germline V gene. The CDR3 is 13 amino acids. The authors ran a second PCR of 7 to 11 cycles using a sample-barcoded 5' primer and a J-beta primer mix. Any given sample supplied a minimum of 3 million CDR3-containing paired-end reads. TCRdb re-called the 5' RACE reads through MiXCR, storing one row per CDR3 protein. Found here are roughly 2 million distinct CDR3 sequences, 40% to 55% of them singletons; the top ten hold around 2.1%. This clonotype has a handful of counts. Its antigen is still unknown.

The sequence came from a woman between 35 and 50 years old in good health. The chain carries TRBV29-1 and TRBJ2-5, with 7 nucleotides matching TRBD1. Sequencing was carried out using blood. CDR3 protein: CSVVEGAGGSQYF. The DNA for the CDR3 is TGCAGCGTTGTCGAGGGGGCCGGCGGGTCTCAGTACTTC. Drawing the rest from reference TRBV29-1 and TRBJ2-5, the complete variable domain is SAVISQKPSRDICQRGTSLTIQCQVDSQVTMMFWYRQQPGQSLTLIATANQGSEATYESGFVIDKFPISRPNLTFSTLTVSNMSPEDSSIYLCSVVEGAGGSQYFGPGTRLLVL.